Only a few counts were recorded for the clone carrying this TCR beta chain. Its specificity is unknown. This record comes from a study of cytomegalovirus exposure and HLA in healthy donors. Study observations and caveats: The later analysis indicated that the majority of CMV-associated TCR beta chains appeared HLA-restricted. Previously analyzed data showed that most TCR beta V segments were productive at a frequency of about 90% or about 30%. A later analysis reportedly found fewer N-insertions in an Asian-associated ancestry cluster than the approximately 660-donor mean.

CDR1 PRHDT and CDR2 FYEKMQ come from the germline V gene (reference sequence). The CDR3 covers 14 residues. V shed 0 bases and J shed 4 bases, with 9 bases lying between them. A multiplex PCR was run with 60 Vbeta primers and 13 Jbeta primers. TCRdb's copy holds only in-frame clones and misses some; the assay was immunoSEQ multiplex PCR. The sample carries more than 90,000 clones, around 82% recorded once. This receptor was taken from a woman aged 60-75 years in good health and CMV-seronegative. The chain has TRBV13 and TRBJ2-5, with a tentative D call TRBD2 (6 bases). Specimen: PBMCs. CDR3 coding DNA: TGTGCCAGCAGCTTAGGGCTAGCGCCAGAGACCCAGTACTTC. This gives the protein CASSLGLAPETQYF.